This T cell receptor beta chain was captured by sequencing in a study of Ad26.COV2.S vaccination and SARS-CoV-2 variants listed by TCRdb under 2021. About the investigation overall: Vaccine-arm donors came from COV1001, a multicentre, randomized, double-blind, placebo-controlled phase I-IIa trial of Ad26.COV2.S in healthy adults. Dosing of Ad26.COV2.S was intramuscular, at either 5x10^10 or 1x10^11 viral particles, delivered as one shot or as two shots spaced 56 days apart. Blinding of investigators to trial group allocation was maintained during experiments and outcome assessment. Trial participants were randomized into five groups of five, in which low-dose or high-dose Ad26.COV2.S was given once or twice, or placebo was given on both occasions. TCRbeta repertoire sequencing served as the tool for gauging how specific and how broad the SARS-CoV-2-reactive T cell receptors were following Ad26.COV2.S vaccination. The TCR-sequenced set comprised approximately 32 samples: roughly 19 Ad26.COV2.S vaccine recipients, 5 placebo recipients and 8 SARS-CoV-2 convalescent individuals. General study outcomes and caveats: Substantial breadth of spike-specific CD8+ and CD4+ T cell responses was reported after vaccination. Non-spike TCR breadth was comparable between vaccine and placebo recipients, consistent with the vaccine containing only spike. Spike-specific TCR breadth was higher in Ad26.COV2.S recipients than in placebo recipients (P = 0.0014). Comparing responses between vaccine doses or regimens was not something the study was powered to do. It was noted by the authors that total T cell responses may have been underestimated by the TCR breadth and depth analyses.

The immunoSEQ Assay was used to sequence TCRbeta CDR3 regions. After extraction, genomic DNA underwent amplification by bias-controlled multiplex PCR, followed by high-throughput sequencing. The authors' analysis ran thus. To quantify the absolute abundance of every unique TCRbeta CDR3 region, sequences were collapsed and filtered. Usable DNA was measured by amplifying reference genes present in all nucleated cells, and TCRbeta template counts were normalized to that usable DNA to estimate T cell fraction. Repertoire TCRs were annotated as SARS-CoV-2-specific by exact matching of V gene, CDR3 amino acid sequence and J gene to a known reactive TCR set. The reference SARS-CoV-2 TCR set came from MIRA and was filtered for enrichment in COVID-19-positive ImmuneCODE repertoires, removing public or cross-reactive TCRs. Using the MIRA antigens, annotated TCRs were further analysed by specific ORF or by position within an ORF. Depth was the summed frequency of annotated unique rearrangements, while breadth was defined as annotated unique rearrangements over total unique productive rearrangements. TCR breadth was compared between groups using two-sided Wilcoxon rank-sum tests. What TCRdb holds here is the immuneACCESS table cut down to in-frame rearrangements. Part of the clones is not present; checked against another copy, under half of the missing clones reflect an unresolved V gene, and the others are unexplained. The DNA gave D and trimming, while V, J and clone size come from that table. This sample is represented by 350,000 to 500,000 clones; over 75% of them were singletons. The ten biggest clones cover 9% to 15% of the sample.

V is trimmed back by 2 bases and J by 7 bases, and the junction contains 2 bases that no gene match accounts for. There are 13 amino acids in the CDR3, from cysteine to phenylalanine inclusive. Here the CDR3 DNA is all that survives: 39 bases in frame from base 1. Per the germline V gene (reference sequence), SEHNR is the CDR1 and FQNEAQ is the CDR2. Of note for this clone: What antigen it recognizes has not been identified. No quality values exist for individual bases; no much larger clone is one base distant.

In the paper's terms, the treatment or condition label means: roughly 18 received Ad26.COV2.S at low or high dose, single or two shots; about five received placebo; per-sample allocation not given. For vaccine and placebo recipients, repertoires were sequenced using samples collected on day 63 after the first injection. In Cohort 1b, around 25 adults aged 18-55 years were enrolled at a single site in Boston, USA, between 29 July and 7 August 2020. Ad26.COV2.S was a replication-incompetent adenovirus type 26 vector expressing a prefusion-stabilized SARS-CoV-2 spike protein from the original Wuhan strain.

The sample was peripheral blood, taken in a trial of Ad26.COV2.S vaccine versus placebo. The chain uses TRBV7-9 and TRBJ1-2, with 9 bases aligning to TRBD1. This clonotype was obtained from a person aged 18 to 59 who received the Ad26.COV2.S COVID-19 vaccine or a placebo. In nucleotides, the sequence is TGTGCCAGCAGCTTAACAGGGGGCTCTGGCTACACCTTC. It codes for CASSLTGGSGYTF.